This T cell receptor (beta chain) was observed in a study of somatic mutations in cytotoxic T cells in rheumatoid arthritis. Study-wide context: Flow cytometry sorted some V beta antibody-stained T-cell populations to nearly 100% purity, V beta1+ cells among them being sequenced for TCRB.

CDR1 and CDR2 from the germline V gene are LNHDA and SQIVND (reference sequence). There are 15 residues in the CDR3. V lost 0 bases and J lost 0, with 6 bases in between. TCRdb's table, derived via immunoSEQ multiplex PCR, lists solely in-frame clones and lacks some. The sample has about 17,000 clones; approximately 82% are singletons. This sequence was found in an adult with rheumatoid arthritis. The chain has TRBV19 and TRBJ2-1; a weak D match, TRBD2 (5 bases). Sequenced material: CD8+ T cells sorted from blood. Here the CDR3 reads CASSIDGISYNEQFF. DNA for the CDR3: TGTGCCAGTAGTATAGACGGGATCTCCTACAATGAGCAGTTCTTC.